The 26 T cell receptor beta chains below were found in one sample sequenced in a study of blood T cell repertoires in COVID-19. The protocol was immunoSEQ multiplex PCR, while the TCRdb copy is restricted to in-frame clones and leaves out a portion. In the table there are over 90,000 clones, about 85% of which are singletons. Source material: peripheral blood. These receptors were taken from a man aged 45 to 65 with active COVID-19.

The table lists this clone with a count of one. V gene TRBV7-8 combines with J gene TRBJ1-5; no firm D call. V was cut by 6 bases and J by 3 bases, with 15 bases left in between. Germline assignment: CDR1 SGHVS and CDR2 FQNEAQ. The CDR3 is made up of 15 amino acids. The CDR3 DNA reads TGTGCCAGCAGTCCCGATGCGGCGAACAATCAGCCCCAGCATTTT. It encodes CASSPDAANNQPQHF.

The gene calls are TRBV19 and TRBJ1-1; the match to TRBD1 covers 11 bases. With V trimmed by 9 bases and J by 5 bases, 5 bases remained unmatched. CDR1 and CDR2 (germline): LNHDA, SQIVND (reference sequence). There are 13 residues in the CDR3. The CDR3 coding sequence is TGTGCCAGCAGAGGGACAGGGGGGACTGAAGCTTTCTTT. Amino acid sequence: CASRGTGGTEAFF. Full variable domain (rest looked up from reference TRBV19 and TRBJ1-1): DGGITQSPKYLFRKEGQNVTLSCEQNLNHDAMYWYRQDPGQGLRLIYYSQIVNDFQKGDIAEGYSVSREKKESFPLTVTSAQKNPTAFYLCASRGTGGTEAFFGQGTRLTVV.

The chain recombines TRBV4-1 with TRBJ1-5, with D perhaps matching TRBD1 (6 bases). CDR1 and CDR2 from the germline V gene are MGHRA and YSYEKL. The length of the CDR3 is 14 residues. Trimming shortened V by 2 bases and J by 6 bases, and 11 bases separated the two germline ends. The CDR3 DNA follows: TGCGCCAGCAGCCAATACAGGGTAAGTCAGCCCCAGCATTTT. This gives the protein CASSQYRVSQPQHF.

As to this clone: Germline is not matched at one junction end, which may reflect a read error. The chain recombines TRBV27 with TRBJ1-6; 8 nucleotides agree with TRBD1. Germline V gene sequence: CDR1 MNHEY, CDR2 SMNVEV (reference sequence). The CDR3 is 18 residues long. CDR3 residues: CASSLRTGLSSYNSSLHF. CDR3 in DNA: TGTGCCAGCAGTCTCCGGACAGGGCTAAGCTCCTATAATTCATCCCTCCACTTT.

The chain links TRBV19 to TRBJ1-1; the match to TRBD1 covers 9 bases. In germline, CDR1 is LNHDA, CDR2 SQIVND (reference sequence). The CDR3 has 15 residues. Trimming cost V 4 bases and J 5 bases; bases outside gene matches: 8. The CDR3 loop reads CASSRDRVGGTEAFF. The CDR3 coding sequence is TGTGCCAGTAGTAGGGACAGGGTAGGGGGTACTGAAGCTTTCTTT.

V is TRBV4-2 and J is TRBJ1-4; TRBD1 might be the D (5 bases). V was shortened by 1 base and J by 5 bases, with 14 bases between the two germline ends. Germline CDR1 reads LGHNA; CDR2 reads YNFKEQ. This CDR3 is 16 amino acids long. CDR3 in amino acids: CASSQVVQGSNEKLFF. CDR3 nucleotide sequence: TGTGCCAGCAGCCAAGTGGTGCAGGGATCAAATGAAAAACTGTTTTTT.

In DNA, the CDR3 is TGTGCCAGCAGCGCGACCGGGACATCACCTGGAAACACCATATATTTT. Its translation is CASSATGTSPGNTIYF. J is TRBJ1-3 and V is TRBV7-9; the D gene is possibly TRBD1 (6 bases). CDR1 SEHNR and CDR2 FQNEAQ come from the germline V gene (reference sequence). V gave up 5 bases and J gave up 2 bases, with 16 bases separating them. CDR3 length: 16 residues. Variable domain in full (rest from reference TRBV7-9 and TRBJ1-3): DTGVSQNPRHKITKRGQNVTFRCDPISEHNRLYWYRQTLGQGPEFLTYFQNEAQLEKSRLLSDRFSAERPKGSFSTLEIQRTEQGDSAMYLCASSATGTSPGNTIYFGEGSWLTVV.

This sequence joins TRBV10-3 and TRBJ2-5; 11 bases match TRBD2. The CDR3 totals 14 residues. V was pared by 6 bases and J by 3 bases, with 3 bases of the junction left unmatched. The germline V gene has CDR1 ENHRY and CDR2 SYGVKD. In DNA form, the CDR3 reads TGTGCCATCAGACTGGGACTAGCGGAAGAGACCCAGTACTTC. Translating gives CAIRLGLAEETQYF.

This sequence joins TRBV18 and TRBJ1-1, with D unresolved. Germline V gives CDR1 KGHSH, CDR2 LQKENI. V was trimmed by 5 bases and J by 1 base, leaving 11 bases between them. This CDR3 is 14 amino acids long. The CDR3 sequence is CASSTSSGNTEAFF. The CDR3 coding sequence is TGTGCCAGCTCAACCTCTAGTGGGAACACTGAAGCTTTCTTT.

This rearrangement joins TRBV9 to TRBJ1-3; maybe TRBD1 (5 bases). The CDR3 extends over 15 amino acids. V lost 3 bases and J lost 2, with 12 bases in between. Germline V lookup: CDR1 SGDLS, CDR2 YYNGEE. This CDR3 is CASSASGGAGNTIYF. CDR3 in DNA: TGTGCCAGCAGCGCCAGTGGGGGGGCTGGAAACACCATATATTTT.

This sequence joins TRBV4-2 and TRBJ1-2, with 8 nucleotides matching TRBD1. V shed 0 bases and J 5 bases; nucleotides not matched to a gene: 8. Germline CDR1 reads LGHNA; CDR2 reads YNFKEQ. The CDR3 consists of 16 residues. In nucleotides, the CDR3 is TGTGCCAGCAGCCAAGATTCCATGGACAGGGAGTATGGCTACACCTTC. It yields the protein CASSQDSMDREYGYTF.

The gene calls are TRBV5-6 and TRBJ2-5; no clear D. CDR3 length: 12 residues. The ends were cut back, 4 bases at V and 8 bases at J, with 12 bases in the middle. CDR1 SGHDT and CDR2 YYEEEE come from the germline V gene. CDR3 in DNA: TGTGCCAGCAGCCTGCCATCGACAACCCAGTACTTC. Amino acids: CASSLPSTTQYF.

The chain uses TRBV5-1 and TRBJ1-1; D is perhaps TRBD1 (6 bases). This CDR3 contains 15 residues. Germline assignment: CDR1 SGHRS and CDR2 YFSETQ. The V end was cut by 4 bases, the J end by 1 base, with 14 bases between. CDR3 in DNA: TGCGCCAGCAGCCCTGGAGCAGGGGCGAACACTGAAGCTTTCTTT. This encodes CASSPGAGANTEAFF. Using reference TRBV5-1 and TRBJ1-1 for the parts outside the CDR3, the full variable domain is KAGVTQTPRYLIKTRGQQVTLSCSPISGHRSVSWYQQTPGQGLQFLFEYFSETQRNKGNFPGRFSGRQFSNSRSEMNVSTLELGDSALYLCASSPGAGANTEAFFGQGTRLTVV.

This chain uses TRBV5-5 with TRBJ1-2; 10 nucleotides align to TRBD1. V lost 3 bases, J lost 10 bases, and 12 bases stayed unmatched. The CDR3 loop spans 15 amino acids. Germline loops: CDR1 SGHKS, CDR2 YYEKEE (reference sequence). The CDR3 here is CASSSPGTGVGVYTF. DNA of the CDR3: TGTGCCAGCAGCTCCCCCGGGACAGGGGTAGGAGTCTACACCTTC.

This chain joins TRBV6-2 or TRBV6-3 and TRBJ2-1, with D hard to call. Germline assignment: CDR1 MNHEY and CDR2 SVGEGT. Trimming left V 3 bases short and J 9 bases short, with 15 bases between. The CDR3 is made up of 14 amino acids. Here the CDR3 reads CASSYGLTVTEQFF. CDR3 DNA: TGTGCCAGCAGTTATGGTCTGACTGTCACTGAGCAGTTCTTC.

The gene calls are TRBV7-3 and TRBJ2-7, with TRBD1 as a possible D gene (5 bases). Germline V gene sequence: CDR1 SGHTA, CDR2 FQGTGA. Trimming left V 1 base short and J 4 bases short, with 8 bases between. The CDR3 consists of 13 residues. As DNA, the CDR3 is TGTGCCAGCAGCTTAAATCCAGGGTACGAGCAGTACTTC. Encoded protein: CASSLNPGYEQYF.

The V gene is TRBV12-3 or TRBV12-4, the J gene TRBJ2-7; no clear D gene. The CDR3 runs to 13 residues. V lost 0 bases, J lost 3 bases, and 6 bases lay in between. The CDR3 loop is CASSLASVYEQYF. The CDR3 coding sequence is TGTGCCAGCAGTTTAGCATCAGTCTACGAGCAGTACTTC.

The table lists this clone with a count of one. This sequence joins TRBV7-8 and TRBJ1-6, with TRBD1 as a possible D gene (6 bases). Germline-derived CDR1 and CDR2 are SGHVS and FQNEAQ. CDR3 length: 16 amino acids. The V end was cut by 1 base, the J end by 5 bases, with 12 bases between. The CDR3 sequence is CASSLEHRADNSPLHF. In DNA, the CDR3 is TGTGCCAGCAGCTTAGAACACAGGGCCGATAATTCACCCCTCCACTTT.

This chain joins TRBV15 and TRBJ2-2, with 8 bases lining up with TRBD2. The CDR3 sequence is 16 residues long. V lost 1 base and J lost 7; bases outside the gene matches: 8. Germline V lookup: CDR1 LNHNV, CDR2 YYDKDF (reference sequence). CDR3 sequence reads: CATSRAFGGAHGELFF. The CDR3 DNA reads as TGTGCCACCAGCAGAGCCTTCGGGGGGGCCCACGGGGAGCTGTTTTTT.

V usage is TRBV7-9 and J usage is TRBJ1-1; TRBD1 matches at 10 bases. This CDR3 has 15 amino acids. The V segment lost 1 base and the J segment 6 bases; nucleotides outside the gene matches: 5. Per germline, CDR1 SEHNR and CDR2 FQNEAQ (reference sequence). CDR3 sequence reads: CASSLGQGAFAEAFF. In nucleotides, the CDR3 is TGTGCCAGCAGCTTAGGACAGGGGGCTTTCGCTGAAGCTTTCTTT.

This sequence joins TRBV19 and TRBJ1-4; D uncertain. Germline CDR1 reads LNHDA; CDR2 reads SQIVND (reference sequence). The CDR3 loop spans 12 amino acids. Trimming pared 3 bases from V and 10 bases from J, leaving 9 bases between. The CDR3 sequence is CASSIGGTKLFF. The CDR3, as DNA: TGTGCCAGTAGTATCGGAGGAACAAAACTGTTTTTT.

This chain uses TRBV4-2 with TRBJ1-2, with D tentatively TRBD1 (5 bases). CDR1 and CDR2 (germline): LGHNA, YNFKEQ. The CDR3 spans 14 residues. V was cut by 3 bases and J by 4 bases, with 12 bases left in between. CDR3 protein: CASSQTKGSYGYTF. As DNA, the CDR3 is TGTGCCAGCAGCCAGACCAAGGGGTCCTATGGCTACACCTTC.

The CDR3 loop is CASSPESGGLETQYF. The DNA for the CDR3 is TGTGCCAGCAGTCCTGAAAGCGGGGGACTAGAGACCCAGTACTTC. V is TRBV2 and J is TRBJ2-5, with 8 bases lining up with TRBD2. The germline V gene encodes CDR1 SNHLY and CDR2 FYNNEI. Unmatched junction bases numbered 9, after V lost 5 bases and J lost 4 bases. The CDR3 has 15 amino acids.

The CDR3 DNA reads TGTGCCTGGAGAGGTCGGGACAGGGTTCTCTCACCCCTCCACTTT. It codes for CAWRGRDRVLSPLHF. The chain has TRBV30 and TRBJ1-6; TRBD1 matches at 9 bases. CDR1 GTSNPN and CDR2 SVGIG come from the germline V gene (reference sequence). This CDR3 has 15 residues. V shed 3 bases and J 10 bases; nucleotides not matched to a gene: 10.

This sequence joins TRBV5-1 and TRBJ2-1; tentative D call: TRBD2 (6 bases). The CDR3 totals 13 residues. Trimming stripped 9 bases from V and 6 bases from J, with 16 bases between. Germline values: CDR1 SGHRS, CDR2 YFSETQ. DNA for the CDR3: TGCGCCACCACCGGGCAGGAGGGCAATGAGCAGTTCTTC. Residues: CATTGQEGNEQFF.

This clone was found a few times. The chain combines TRBV4-1 with TRBJ1-1, with a tentative D call TRBD1 (6 bases). V lost 4 bases and J 1 base, leaving 19 bases between the germline ends. Per the germline V gene, CDR1 is MGHRA and CDR2 is YSYEKL. The CDR3 sequence is 17 residues long. The CDR3 here is CASSLRGFDISNTEAFF. DNA of the CDR3: TGCGCCAGCAGCCTTAGGGGGTTCGACATTTCGAACACTGAAGCTTTCTTT.